Listed below are T cell receptor beta chains from one sample, sequenced in a study of shared clonotypes between healthy human individuals. Generated by immunoSEQ multiplex PCR, the TCRdb table keeps only in-frame clones and is missing some. Of 470,000 or so clones in the sample, around 73% were seen once. Input material: PBMCs. The receptors stem from a woman aged 40 to 55 in good health. Some clones in this sample may be carry-over from other donors' samples. Each CDR3 is given with its conserved first and last residue. D genes are given only for firm matches. Not all rows give a size; the values are once, few, many and, for expanded clones, a class.

DNA: TGTGCCAGCAGTCTGGGCGGGACACCAGCAAACGAGCAGTACTTC; CDR3: CASSLGGTPANEQYF; J: TRBJ2-7; size: .; V: TRBV28; D: .
DNA: TGTGCCAGCAGCGTAGGGCTATCTGGCGAGCAGTACTTC; CDR3: CASSVGLSGEQYF; J: TRBJ2-7; size: .; V: TRBV9; D: .
DNA: TGTGCCAGCTCACCACCGGACAGGGAGGGGCCCCAGCATTTT; CDR3: CASSPPDREGPQHF; J: TRBJ1-5; size: .; V: TRBV18; D: TRBD1
DNA: TGTGCCAGCAGCGCGAGGGCGAACTATGGCTACACCTTC; CDR3: CASSARANYGYTF; J: TRBJ1-2; size: .; V: TRBV9; D: .
DNA: TGTGCCAGCAGCTTAGCGGCCAGCGGGGATATAGCAGATACGCAGTATTTT; CDR3: CASSLAASGDIADTQYF; J: TRBJ2-3; size: few; V: TRBV7-9; D: TRBD2
DNA: TGTGCCAGCAGCCAATCGGGTAACATTCAGTACTTC; CDR3: CASSQSGNIQYF; J: TRBJ2-4; size: few; V: TRBV14; D: .
DNA: TGTGCCAGCTCACCACCGCAGGCGGGGTCGACCACTGAAGCTTTCTTT; CDR3: CASSPPQAGSTTEAFF; J: TRBJ1-1; size: .; V: TRBV18; D: .
DNA: TGCAGCGTTGAAGGGTCCCCGAACACTGAAGCTTTCTTT; CDR3: CSVEGSPNTEAFF; J: TRBJ1-1; size: few; V: TRBV29-1; D: .
DNA: TGCGCCAGCAGCTTGGAGTCCAGGGTAGAATCACCCCTCCACTTT; CDR3: CASSLESRVESPLHF; J: TRBJ1-6; size: .; V: TRBV5-1; D: .
DNA: TGTGCCAGCAGTTCCCGTTTAGGACCGAACACTGAAGCTTTCTTT; CDR3: CASSSRLGPNTEAFF; J: TRBJ1-1; size: many; V: TRBV6-6; D: .
DNA: TGTGCCAGCAGCTCTTCCGGGAGCACAGATACGCAGTATTTT; CDR3: CASSSSGSTDTQYF; J: TRBJ2-3; size: .; V: TRBV7-9; D: .
DNA: TGTGCCAGCAGCTTAGTTGCGGGAGGATTCAATGAGCAGTTCTTC; CDR3: CASSLVAGGFNEQFF; J: TRBJ2-1; size: .; V: TRBV7-2; D: TRBD2
DNA: TGCGCCAGCAGCCAGGGACGTTCGGGGCCCTTCTTTAATGAAAAACTGTTTTTT; CDR3: CASSQGRSGPFFNEKLFF; J: TRBJ1-4; size: .; V: TRBV4-3; D: .
DNA: TGCGCCAGCACGGACGGCGCCTACGAGCAGTACTTC; CDR3: CASTDGAYEQYF; J: TRBJ2-7; size: .; V: TRBV10-2; D: .
DNA: TGTGCCATCAGTGATCCGGGACAGGGATCCGGGGAGCTGTTTTTT; CDR3: CAISDPGQGSGELFF; J: TRBJ2-2; size: .; V: TRBV10-3; D: TRBD1
DNA: TGTGCCAGCAGCTTAGTTGGGGGAGCGAACACTGAAGCTTTCTTT; CDR3: CASSLVGGANTEAFF; J: TRBJ1-1; size: .; V: TRBV11-2; D: .
DNA: TGCAGCGTTGGGAATAGGGTGGATCAGCCCCAGCATTTT; CDR3: CSVGNRVDQPQHF; J: TRBJ1-5; size: few; V: TRBV29-1; D: .
DNA: TGTGCCAGCAGTCTCCGACAGCGGGGAAACATTCAGTACTTC; CDR3: CASSLRQRGNIQYF; J: TRBJ2-4; size: few; V: TRBV28; D: TRBD2
DNA: TGTGCCAGCAGCTTATCCCCCCTTCGAGGTACGCAGTATTTT; CDR3: CASSLSPLRGTQYF; J: TRBJ2-3; size: .; V: TRBV28; D: .
DNA: TGTGCCAGCAGCCCCGGGACAGGGGGCCTCGGCACTGAAGCTTTCTTT; CDR3: CASSPGTGGLGTEAFF; J: TRBJ1-1; size: once; V: TRBV7-9; D: TRBD1
DNA: TGCGCCAGCAGCTTGGGCTGGACAGGGGAGGGCGAGCAGTACTTC; CDR3: CASSLGWTGEGEQYF; J: TRBJ2-7; size: .; V: TRBV5-1; D: TRBD1
DNA: TGTGCCAGCAGCACTGGACAGGGCGCGGAGACCCAGTACTTC; CDR3: CASSTGQGAETQYF; J: TRBJ2-5; size: few; V: TRBV11-3; D: TRBD1
DNA: TGTGCCAGCAGCCGCGGGGGGGCCTACGAGCAGTACTTC; CDR3: CASSRGGAYEQYF; J: TRBJ2-7; size: once; V: TRBV7-2; D: TRBD2
DNA: TGTGCCAGACAGGGAGCCGATACGCAGTATTTT; CDR3: CARQGADTQYF; J: TRBJ2-3; size: once; V: TRBV25-1; D: .
DNA: TGCGCCAGCAGTGAGGGCGCTAGTCCCGGGGAGCTGTTTTTT; CDR3: CASSEGASPGELFF; J: TRBJ2-2; size: .; V: TRBV10-1; D: .
DNA: TGTGCCAGCAGTACAAGGACTAGCGGGAGGGACATTCAGTACTTC; CDR3: CASSTRTSGRDIQYF; J: TRBJ2-4; size: .; V: TRBV28; D: TRBD2
DNA: TGTGCCAGTTCTATGAGGTCAACTAATGAAAAACTGTTTTTT; CDR3: CASSMRSTNEKLFF; J: TRBJ1-4; size: .; V: TRBV28; D: .
DNA: TGTGCCAGCAGCCCGACAGCATCCCAGCTAGCGACGTACACAGATACGCAGTATTTT; CDR3: CASSPTASQLATYTDTQYF; J: TRBJ2-3; size: .; V: TRBV5-4; D: .
DNA: TGTGCCAGCAGCGCCGGGACAGTGAATGAAAAACTGTTTTTT; CDR3: CASSAGTVNEKLFF; J: TRBJ1-4; size: .; V: TRBV5-4; D: TRBD1
DNA: TGTGCCAGCAGCTTAGAGGGGGCGATTGGCGAAAAACTGTTTTTT; CDR3: CASSLEGAIGEKLFF; J: TRBJ1-4; size: .; V: TRBV7-8; D: TRBD1
DNA: TGCGCCAGCAGCTTGGACCCCGAGGAAACCGGGGAGCTGTTTTTT; CDR3: CASSLDPEETGELFF; J: TRBJ2-2; size: .; V: TRBV5-1; D: .
DNA: TGTGCCAGTAGTATAAGGGGGTTCTCCTACGAGCAGTACTTC; CDR3: CASSIRGFSYEQYF; J: TRBJ2-7; size: .; V: TRBV19; D: .
DNA: TGTGCCAGCTCGCTCCGGGACCCCTACGAGCAGTACTTC; CDR3: CASSLRDPYEQYF; J: TRBJ2-7; size: .; V: TRBV18; D: .
DNA: TGTGCCAGCAGCTTAAGACATTTCTACGAGCAGTACTTC; CDR3: CASSLRHFYEQYF; J: TRBJ2-7; size: few; V: TRBV7-2; D: .
DNA: TGTGCCACCAGCAGAGCCCCCGGGACAGGCGACAACACTGAAGCTTTCTTT; CDR3: CATSRAPGTGDNTEAFF; J: TRBJ1-1; size: .; V: TRBV15; D: TRBD1
DNA: TGTGCCATCAGTGCCGGGACTAGCGTCTACAATGAGCAGTTCTTC; CDR3: CAISAGTSVYNEQFF; J: TRBJ2-1; size: .; V: TRBV10-3; D: TRBD2
DNA: TGTGCCAGCAGTGGGGGGGGCCGTCAGCCCCAGCATTTT; CDR3: CASSGGGRQPQHF; J: TRBJ1-5; size: .; V: TRBV2; D: .
DNA: TGTGCCAGCAGCGACACAGGGGGTCAGCCCCAGCATTTT; CDR3: CASSDTGGQPQHF; J: TRBJ1-5; size: .; V: TRBV9; D: TRBD1
DNA: TGTGCCACCAGCAGAGCGCTACCTAGCGATTACTACAATGAGCAGTTCTTC; CDR3: CATSRALPSDYYNEQFF; J: TRBJ2-1; size: once; V: TRBV15; D: .
DNA: TGCGCCAGCAGCAACACAGGGGGGGAAGAGACCCAGTACTTC; CDR3: CASSNTGGEETQYF; J: TRBJ2-5; size: .; V: TRBV5-1; D: .
DNA: TGTGCCAGCAGGTCCGGACTGGGCGAGCAGTTCTTC; CDR3: CASRSGLGEQFF; J: TRBJ2-1; size: .; V: TRBV7-9; D: .
DNA: TGCGCCAGCAGCTTAAAACAGGGCGACTCTGGAAACACCATATATTTT; CDR3: CASSLKQGDSGNTIYF; J: TRBJ1-3; size: once; V: TRBV5-1; D: .
DNA: TGCGCCAGCAGCTTGGGGCCGGCTAGCGAGGGCCCGTGGGGCACAGATACGCAGTATTTT; CDR3: CASSLGPASEGPWGTDTQYF; J: TRBJ2-3; size: .; V: TRBV5-1; D: .
DNA: TGTGCCAGCGGCCGGGACAGCACAGATACGCAGTATTTT; CDR3: CASGRDSTDTQYF; J: TRBJ2-3; size: .; V: TRBV2; D: .
DNA: TGTGCCAGCTCACCGTCAGGGGGGGATCAGCCCCAGCATTTT; CDR3: CASSPSGGDQPQHF; J: TRBJ1-5; size: .; V: TRBV18; D: TRBD1
DNA: TGTGCCAGCAGTCCGACAGGGTTGGTCGAGCAGTACTTC; CDR3: CASSPTGLVEQYF; J: TRBJ2-7; size: .; V: TRBV25-1; D: TRBD1
DNA: TGTGCCACCAGCAGAGAAGGGGGGCAAGAGACCCAGTACTTC; CDR3: CATSREGGQETQYF; J: TRBJ2-5; size: .; V: TRBV15; D: .
DNA: TGTGCCAGCTCACCACTCGGCAGCGGTGGGACAGATACGCAGTATTTT; CDR3: CASSPLGSGGTDTQYF; J: TRBJ2-3; size: .; V: TRBV18; D: .
DNA: TGTGCCATCAGTGAGTCGATGGACCCGGGGGGCCACGAGCAGTACTTC; CDR3: CAISESMDPGGHEQYF; J: TRBJ2-7; size: .; V: TRBV10-3; D: .
DNA: TGCGCCAGCAGCTTCCCCCGGGACAATGACGAGCAGTACTTC; CDR3: CASSFPRDNDEQYF; J: TRBJ2-7; size: .; V: TRBV5-1; D: .
DNA: TGTGCCAGCTCGAACCTCCTGGCCGGCTACACCTTC; CDR3: CASSNLLAGYTF; J: TRBJ1-2; size: .; V: TRBV18; D: .
DNA: TGTGCCAGCAGCCTGTACGGAGAACAAGAGACCCAGTACTTC; CDR3: CASSLYGEQETQYF; J: TRBJ2-5; size: many; V: TRBV5-4; D: .
DNA: TGCGCCAGCAGCCAAGATGCACAGGGAGGCGACGAGCAGTACTTC; CDR3: CASSQDAQGGDEQYF; J: TRBJ2-7; size: .; V: TRBV4-1; D: .
DNA: TGTGCCAGCAGCTTCCAGGGGGCGAGCACTGAAGCTTTCTTT; CDR3: CASSFQGASTEAFF; J: TRBJ1-1; size: .; V: TRBV7-2; D: TRBD1
DNA: TGCAGCGTTGATCGGCTAGCGGCGAACACCGGGGAGCTGTTTTTT; CDR3: CSVDRLAANTGELFF; J: TRBJ2-2; size: .; V: TRBV29-1; D: TRBD2
DNA: TGTGCCAGCAGTCGGGGGGGGACTAGCGGGAGCGCGGAGACCCAGTACTTC; CDR3: CASSRGGTSGSAETQYF; J: TRBJ2-5; size: .; V: TRBV11-3; D: TRBD2
DNA: TGTGCCATCAGTTCGGGGGCGGGAGTGGACAATGAGCAGTTCTTC; CDR3: CAISSGAGVDNEQFF; J: TRBJ2-1; size: .; V: TRBV10-3; D: .
DNA: TGTGCCAGCAGGATGGGGGGACAGGGCTACAATGAGCAGTTCTTC; CDR3: CASRMGGQGYNEQFF; J: TRBJ2-1; size: .; V: TRBV5-4; D: TRBD1